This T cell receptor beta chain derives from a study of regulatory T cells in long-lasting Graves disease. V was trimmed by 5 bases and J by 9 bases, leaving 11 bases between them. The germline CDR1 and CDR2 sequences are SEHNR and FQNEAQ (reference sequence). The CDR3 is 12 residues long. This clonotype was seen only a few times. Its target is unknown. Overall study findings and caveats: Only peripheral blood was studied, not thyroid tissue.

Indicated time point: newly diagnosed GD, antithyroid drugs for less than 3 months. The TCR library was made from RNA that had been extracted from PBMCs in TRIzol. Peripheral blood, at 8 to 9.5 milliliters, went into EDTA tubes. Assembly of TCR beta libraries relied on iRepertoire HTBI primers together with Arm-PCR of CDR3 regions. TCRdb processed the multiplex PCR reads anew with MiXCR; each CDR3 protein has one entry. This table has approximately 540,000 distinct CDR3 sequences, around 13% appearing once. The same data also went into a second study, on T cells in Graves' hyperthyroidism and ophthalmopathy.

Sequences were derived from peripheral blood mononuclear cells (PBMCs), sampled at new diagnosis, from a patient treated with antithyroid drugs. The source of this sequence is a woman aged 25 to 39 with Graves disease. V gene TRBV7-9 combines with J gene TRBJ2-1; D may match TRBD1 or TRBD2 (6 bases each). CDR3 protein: CASSRGTPEQFF. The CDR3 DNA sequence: TGTGCCAGCAGCCGCGGGACACCTGAGCAGTTCTTC.